This note documents a single TCR beta chain sequence. Its antigen is not identified. This entry is derived from a study of shared clonotypes between healthy human individuals. The CDR3 runs to 13 residues. V was trimmed by 3 bases and J by 4 bases, leaving 10 bases between them. Germline V gene sequence: CDR1 KGHSH, CDR2 LQKENI. Nashville, Tennessee was home to all donors, each a Caucasian adult. Study conclusions and caveats: Apart from blood, nothing was sampled; tissue repertoires likely differ.

Genomic DNA (from each subset) was split evenly across several immunoSEQ plates. Sequencing was performed with immunoSEQ multiplex PCR; in TCRdb, only in-frame clones are kept and a portion is missing. The sample consists of some 1.5 million clones, more than 95% of them appearing once. Sequencing input: naive CD4+ T cells sorted from blood. The subset denotes: CD45RA+ positively selected. The chain has TRBV18 and TRBJ2-7; the D gene could be TRBD1 or TRBD2 (6 bases each). The TCR comes from a man aged 25 to 40 in good health. The CDR3 reads CASSPGGHYEQYF. The CDR3 DNA follows: TGTGCCAGCTCACCGGGGGGACATTACGAGCAGTACTTC.